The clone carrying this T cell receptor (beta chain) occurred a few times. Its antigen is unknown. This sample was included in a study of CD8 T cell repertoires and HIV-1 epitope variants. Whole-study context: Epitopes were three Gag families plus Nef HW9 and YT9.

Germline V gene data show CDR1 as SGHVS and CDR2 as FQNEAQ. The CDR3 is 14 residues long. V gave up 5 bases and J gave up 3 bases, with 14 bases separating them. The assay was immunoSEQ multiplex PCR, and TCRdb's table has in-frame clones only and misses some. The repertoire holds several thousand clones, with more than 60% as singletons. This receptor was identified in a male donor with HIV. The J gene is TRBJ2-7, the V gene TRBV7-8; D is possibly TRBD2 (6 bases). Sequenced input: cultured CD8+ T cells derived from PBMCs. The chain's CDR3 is CASSPRAGHYEQYF. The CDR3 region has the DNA TGTGCCAGCAGCCCAAGGGCGGGGCACTACGAGCAGTACTTC. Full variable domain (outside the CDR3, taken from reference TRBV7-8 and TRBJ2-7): GAGVSQSPRYKVAKRGQDVALRCDPISGHVSLFWYQQALGQGPEFLTYFQNEAQLDKSGLPSDRFFAERPEGSVSTLKIQRTQQEDSAVYLCASSPRAGHYEQYFGPGTRLTVT.